This entry features one TCR beta chain sequence. Germline CDR1 is MNHNY and CDR2 is SVGAGI (reference sequence). The CDR3 has 14 residues. The data were taken from a study of CXCR3-negative and CXCR3-positive naive CD8 T cells. It was by 5' RACE with UMI labels that the TRB cDNA libraries were prepared. TCRdb re-called the 5' RACE reads and shows each CDR3 protein once, DNA omitted. The listing records approximately 70,000 distinct CDR3 sequences. Source material: naive CXCR3- CD8+ T cells from blood. Regarding subset: CD45RO-CCR7+CD27+CD95- naive CD8+ T cells lacking CXCR3 (TNR3-). The V and J genes are TRBV6-6 and TRBJ1-5. The clonotype was recovered from a human donor in good health. Some clones in this sample may be carry-over from other donors' samples. Here the CDR3 reads CASSYRKAISPQHF.